This paragraph covers one T cell receptor (beta chain) sequence. Its antigen is not known. Time point: week 23, last vaccination. Every single dose of the vaccine, 300 ug of mutant IDH1 20-mer peptide, came with topical imiquimod. Per the germline V gene, CDR1 is SGDLS and CDR2 is YYNGEE. This CDR3 is built from 15 residues. V lost 3 bases, J lost 6 bases, and 10 bases stayed unmatched. This record belongs to a study of a mutant IDH1 vaccine in newly diagnosed glioma. The data were produced by immunoSEQ multiplex PCR, yet TCRdb's version contains in-frame clones alone and is incomplete. The sample contains approximately 44,000 clones, 80% to 95% of which appear only once.

This sample comprised PBMCs, obtained from a glioma patient whose treatment included an IDH1 peptide vaccine. This receptor was obtained from a man aged 45-65 years with glioma. This chain joins TRBV9 and TRBJ1-2; 8 nucleotides align to TRBD1. The CDR3 region is CASSADRGEIHGYTF. DNA for the CDR3: TGTGCCAGCAGCGCCGACAGGGGTGAAATTCATGGCTACACCTTC.